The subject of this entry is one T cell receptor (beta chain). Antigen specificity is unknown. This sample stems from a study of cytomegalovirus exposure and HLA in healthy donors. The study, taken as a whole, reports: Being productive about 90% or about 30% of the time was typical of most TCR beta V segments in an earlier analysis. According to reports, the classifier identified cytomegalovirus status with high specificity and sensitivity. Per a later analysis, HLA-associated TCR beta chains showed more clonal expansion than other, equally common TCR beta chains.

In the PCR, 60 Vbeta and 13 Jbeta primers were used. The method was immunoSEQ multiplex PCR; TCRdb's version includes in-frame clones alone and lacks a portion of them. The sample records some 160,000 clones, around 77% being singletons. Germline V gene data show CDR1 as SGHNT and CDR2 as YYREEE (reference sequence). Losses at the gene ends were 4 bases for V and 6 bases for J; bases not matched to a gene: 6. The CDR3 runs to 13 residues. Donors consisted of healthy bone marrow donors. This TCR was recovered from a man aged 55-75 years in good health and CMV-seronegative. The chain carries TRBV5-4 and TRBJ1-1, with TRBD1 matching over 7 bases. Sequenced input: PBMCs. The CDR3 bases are TGTGCCAGCAGCCCACTCGGACAGGCTGAAGCTTTCTTT. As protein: CASSPLGQAEAFF.